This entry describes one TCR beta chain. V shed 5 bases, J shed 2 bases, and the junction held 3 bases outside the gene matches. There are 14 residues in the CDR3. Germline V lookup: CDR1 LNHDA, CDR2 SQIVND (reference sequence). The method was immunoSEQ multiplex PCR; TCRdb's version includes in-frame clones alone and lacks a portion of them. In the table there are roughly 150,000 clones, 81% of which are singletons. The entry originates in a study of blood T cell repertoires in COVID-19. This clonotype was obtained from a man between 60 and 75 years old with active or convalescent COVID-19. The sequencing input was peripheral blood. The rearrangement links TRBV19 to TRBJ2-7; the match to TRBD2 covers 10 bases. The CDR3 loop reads CASSHGTSAYEQYF. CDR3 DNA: TGTGCCAGTAGTCATGGGACTAGCGCCTACGAGCAGTACTTC.